The following is a TCR beta chain sequence with its context. The CDR3 runs to 15 residues. CDR1 and CDR2 from the germline V gene are SGHDN and FVKESK. The germline V and J ends were trimmed by 4 bases and 0 bases, with 11 bases remaining between them. This sample stems from a study of identical twins' blood T cells. Reared together, all three twin pairs probably met the same infectious agents and vaccines. TCRdb re-called the 5' RACE reads with MiXCR, one entry per CDR3 protein. The sample has 350,000 to 450,000 distinct CDR3 sequences, roughly 27% seen once. The chain carries TRBV14 and TRBJ2-3; no clear D gene. The sample was PBMCs. This clonotype was sampled from a woman aged 18-49 years in good health. The CDR3 DNA follows: TGTGCCAGCAGCCTCAGTAAGGCCAGCACAGATACGCAGTATTTT. This codes for CASSLSKASTDTQYF.